This T cell receptor beta chain was obtained from a study of metastatic and nonmetastatic thyroid tumors. Study at large: Repertoires from malignant and benign thyroid patients were compared across blood and tumor or nodule tissue. Study outcomes and limitations: Benign nodules were reported to have significantly lower TCR beta diversity than malignant thyroid tumors, in blood and tumor.

None of the patients had undergone any treatment ahead of thyroid surgery. On this clone itself: Its cognate antigen is unknown.

CDR1 is MNHNS and CDR2 is SASEGT in the germline V gene. The V gene lost 0 bases and the J gene lost 5 bases, with 13 bases spanning the gap. The CDR3 has 15 residues. As processed by the authors: Across clinicopathological groups, CDR3 differences served as the basis for building a distant-metastasis classifier for papillary thyroid cancer. TCRdb recomputed clones from the PCR reads via MiXCR. V and J calls and clone size were set by TCRdb, not the authors. This table has some 41,000 clones, roughly 27% appearing once. The chain uses TRBV6-1 and TRBJ2-5, with D perhaps matching TRBD1 or TRBD2 (5 bases each). This TCR was sampled from a male donor with papillary thyroid cancer or a benign thyroid nodule (not recorded which). Some clones in this sample may be carry-over from other donors' samples. Sequencing was done on a sample of blood. The chain's CDR3 is CASSEAGGYVETQYF. The CDR3 DNA sequence: TGTGCCAGCAGTGAAGCTGGGGGATACGTTGAGACCCAGTACTTC.